This T cell receptor (beta chain) was retrieved from a study of shared clonotypes between healthy human individuals. Per the germline V gene, CDR1 is SGHNT and CDR2 is YENEEA. V was clipped by 4 bases and J by 6 bases, with 6 bases between them. The CDR3 spans 11 residues. In the original analysis: ImmunoSEQ output held junction-only sequences without quality scores, so filtering differed. Method: immunoSEQ multiplex PCR; TCRdb's copy keeps in-frame clones and lacks some. V and J calls and clone size follow that table, whereas D and trimming were derived from the DNA. The sample has roughly 2.2 million clones; 80% to 95% are singletons.

The sequenced material came from naive CD4+ T cells from PBMCs. Indicated subset: CD45RA+ positively selected. The receptor comes from a man aged 18 to 29 in good health. Some clones in this sample may be carry-over from other donors' samples. J is TRBJ1-2 and V is TRBV11-3; D gene ambiguous. CDR3: CASSYPDGYTF. The CDR3 DNA sequence: TGTGCCAGCAGCTACCCAGATGGCTACACCTTC.